The 10 T cell receptor beta chains in this list originate from one sample, sequenced in a study of blood T cell repertoires in COVID-19. The assay was immunoSEQ multiplex PCR, and TCRdb's table has in-frame clones only and misses some. The sample records a few hundred thousand clones, approximately 81% being singletons. Source material: peripheral blood. The receptors here all came from a woman older than 75 with active or convalescent COVID-19.

The CDR3 nucleotides read TGTGCCAGCAGCTTCATGTCAGGGACCCAGTACTTC. It specifies CASSFMSGTQYF. The V gene is TRBV11-3, the J gene TRBJ2-5, with no clear D. This CDR3 is 12 amino acids long. The germline V gene encodes CDR1 SGHNT and CDR2 YENEEA. The ends were cut back, 3 bases at V and 7 bases at J, with 9 bases in the middle.

V gene TRBV4-3 combines with J gene TRBJ2-3; TRBD2 agrees at 9 bases. Germline V gene sequence: CDR1 LGHNA, CDR2 YSLEER. Trimming at V came to 5 bases and at J to 1 base, leaving 7 bases not matched to a gene. CDR3 size: 16 residues. CDR3 nucleotide sequence: TGCGCCAGCAGCGCAGTAGCGGGGGCGGGCACAGATACGCAGTATTTT. Protein product: CASSAVAGAGTDTQYF.

Worth noting for this clone: A read error may account for a junction end that differs from germline. The genes are TRBV7-7 and TRBJ2-7, with 11 bases that match TRBD1. Germline V gene data show CDR1 as SSHAT and CDR2 as FNYEAQ (reference sequence). The CDR3 totals 15 residues. The CDR3 DNA sequence: TGTGCTAGCAGCCCGGGGACAGGGGGAGATCTCGAGCAGTACTTC. Residues: CASSPGTGGDLEQYF.

The chain combines TRBV27 with TRBJ2-7, with D possibly matching TRBD1 (6 bases). This CDR3 comprises 15 residues. Germline V gene data show CDR1 as MNHEY and CDR2 as SMNVEV (reference sequence). V was trimmed by 3 bases and J by 7 bases, leaving 19 bases between them. The CDR3 sequence is CASSLGALGVWEQYF. The CDR3, as DNA: TGTGCCAGCAGTTTGGGGGCCCTGGGGGTCTGGGAGCAGTACTTC.

The gene calls are TRBV3-1 (or the pseudogene TRBV3-2) and TRBJ1-2; 10 bases match TRBD1. Germline V gene lookup returns CDR1 LGHDT and CDR2 YNNKEL (reference sequence). J gave up 5 bases and V 4 bases, and 7 bases lay outside the gene matches. CDR3 size: 15 residues. CDR3 protein: CASSPPTGGGYGYTF. The CDR3 DNA sequence: TGTGCCAGCAGCCCGCCGACAGGGGGCGGTTATGGCTACACCTTC.

This clone is classed as large (0.1 to 1%). The J gene is TRBJ1-2, the V gene TRBV27; tentative D call: TRBD1 (5 bases). Trimming stripped 8 bases from V and 4 bases from J, with 14 bases between. From germline, CDR1 is MNHEY and CDR2 SMNVEV (reference sequence). The CDR3 loop spans 13 amino acids. CDR3 sequence (DNA): TGTGCCAGCGCCCAAGGGGCCCGCTATGGCTACACCTTC. Translated, it gives CASAQGARYGYTF.

The chain has TRBV6-5 and TRBJ1-1; no clear D gene. V was pared by 6 bases and J by 3 bases, with 14 bases between. CDR3 length: 14 residues. CDR1 and CDR2 from the germline V gene are MNHEY and SVGAGI. CDR3 bases: TGTGCCAGCAGCTCCAACTATCCAGACACTGAAGCTTTCTTT. Translation: CASSSNYPDTEAFF.

This chain links TRBV18 with TRBJ2-7; 8 bases align to TRBD1. The CDR3 has 14 amino acids. J lost 0 bases, V lost 4 bases, and 2 bases had no gene match. Germline assignment: CDR1 KGHSH and CDR2 LQKENI. The CDR3 DNA reads TGTGCCAGCTCACTTGGACAGGGCTCCTACGAGCAGTACTTC. Amino acid sequence: CASSLGQGSYEQYF.

The chain is built from TRBV5-4 and TRBJ1-3, with D perhaps TRBD1 (5 bases). CDR1 and CDR2 from the germline V gene are SGHNT and YYREEE (reference sequence). The CDR3 has 16 residues. V lost 0 bases, J lost 0 bases, and 10 bases lay in between. The CDR3 DNA follows: TGTGCCAGCAGCTTGGGGGGGGATATCTCTGGAAACACCATATATTTT. Protein product: CASSLGGDISGNTIYF.

The chain employs TRBV18 and TRBJ2-3; 9 bases are a match to TRBD1. Germline loops: CDR1 KGHSH, CDR2 LQKENI. V was clipped by 3 bases and J by 3 bases; unmatched bases: 7. This CDR3 has 16 amino acids. The CDR3 spells CASSPDRGIVTDTQYF. CDR3 in DNA: TGTGCCAGCTCACCGGACAGGGGAATAGTAACAGATACGCAGTATTTT. The whole variable domain, filled in from reference TRBV18 and TRBJ2-3, reads NAGVMQNPRHLVRRRGQEARLRCSPMKGHSHVYWYRQLPEEGLKFMVYLQKENIIDESGMPKERFSAEFPKEGPSILRIQQVVRGDSAAYFCASSPDRGIVTDTQYFGPGTRLTVL.